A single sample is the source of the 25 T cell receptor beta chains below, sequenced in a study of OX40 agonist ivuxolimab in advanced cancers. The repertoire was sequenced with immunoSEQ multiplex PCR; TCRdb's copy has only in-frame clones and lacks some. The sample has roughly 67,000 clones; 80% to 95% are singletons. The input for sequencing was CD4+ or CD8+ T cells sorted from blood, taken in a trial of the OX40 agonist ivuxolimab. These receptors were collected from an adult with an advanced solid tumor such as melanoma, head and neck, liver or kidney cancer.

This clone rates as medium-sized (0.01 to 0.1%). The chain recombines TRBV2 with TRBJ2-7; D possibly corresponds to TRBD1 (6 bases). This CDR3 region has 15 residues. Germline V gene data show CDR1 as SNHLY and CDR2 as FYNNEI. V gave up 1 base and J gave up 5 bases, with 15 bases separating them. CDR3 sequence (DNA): TGTGCCAGCAGTGAAGTCTACAGGGCATCCCACGAGCAGTACTTC. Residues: CASSEVYRASHEQYF. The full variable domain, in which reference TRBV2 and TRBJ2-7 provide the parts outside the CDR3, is EPEVTQTPSHQVTQMGQEVILRCVPISNHLYFYWYRQILGQKVEFLVSFYNNEISEKSEIFDDQFSVERPDGSNFTLKIRSTKLEDSAMYFCASSEVYRASHEQYFGPGTRLTVT.

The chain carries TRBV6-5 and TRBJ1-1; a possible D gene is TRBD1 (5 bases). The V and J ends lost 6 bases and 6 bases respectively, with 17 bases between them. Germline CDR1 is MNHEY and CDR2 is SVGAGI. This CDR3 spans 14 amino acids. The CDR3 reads CASSPRGGYAEAFF. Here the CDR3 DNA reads TGTGCCAGCAGCCCTCGGGGGGGGTATGCTGAAGCTTTCTTT.

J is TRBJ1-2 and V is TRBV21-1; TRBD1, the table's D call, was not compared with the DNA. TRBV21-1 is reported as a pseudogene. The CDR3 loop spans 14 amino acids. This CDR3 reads CASSKGALEEGYTF. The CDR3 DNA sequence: TGTGCCAGCAGCAAAGGGGCCTTGGAAGAGGGCTACACCTTC.

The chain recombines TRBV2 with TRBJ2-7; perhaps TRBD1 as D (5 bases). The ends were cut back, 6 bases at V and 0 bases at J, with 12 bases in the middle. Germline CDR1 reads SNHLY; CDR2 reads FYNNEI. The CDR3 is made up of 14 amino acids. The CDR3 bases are TGTGCCAGCAGGGACATTGGACCCTCCTACGAGCAGTACTTC. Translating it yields CASRDIGPSYEQYF.

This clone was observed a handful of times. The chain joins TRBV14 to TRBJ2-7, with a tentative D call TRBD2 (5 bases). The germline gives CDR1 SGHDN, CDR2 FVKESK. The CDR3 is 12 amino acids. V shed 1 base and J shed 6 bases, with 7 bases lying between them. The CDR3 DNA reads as TGTGCCAGCAGCCAAGGGGCGGGCGAGCAGTACTTC. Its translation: CASSQGAGEQYF.

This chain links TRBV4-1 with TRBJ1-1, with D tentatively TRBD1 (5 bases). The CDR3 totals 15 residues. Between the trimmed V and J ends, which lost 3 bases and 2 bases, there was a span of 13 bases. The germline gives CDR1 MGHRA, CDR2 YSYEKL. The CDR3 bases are TGCGCCAGCAGCCATGTAGCAGGGAGAAACACTGAAGCTTTCTTT. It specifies CASSHVAGRNTEAFF.

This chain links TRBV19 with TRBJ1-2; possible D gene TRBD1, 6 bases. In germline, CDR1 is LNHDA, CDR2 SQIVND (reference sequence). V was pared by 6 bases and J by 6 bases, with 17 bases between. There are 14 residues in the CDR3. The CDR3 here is CASRMGGATDGYTF. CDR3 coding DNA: TGTGCCAGTAGGATGGGGGGGGCGACGGATGGCTACACCTTC.

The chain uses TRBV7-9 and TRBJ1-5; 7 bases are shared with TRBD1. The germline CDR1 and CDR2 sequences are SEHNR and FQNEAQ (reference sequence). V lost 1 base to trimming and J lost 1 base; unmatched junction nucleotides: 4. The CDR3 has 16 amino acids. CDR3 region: CASSLETGASNQPQHF. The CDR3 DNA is TGTGCCAGCAGCTTAGAAACAGGGGCCAGCAATCAGCCCCAGCATTTT. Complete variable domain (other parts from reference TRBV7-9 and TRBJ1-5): DTGVSQNPRHKITKRGQNVTFRCDPISEHNRLYWYRQTLGQGPEFLTYFQNEAQLEKSRLLSDRFSAERPKGSFSTLEIQRTEQGDSAMYLCASSLETGASNQPQHFGDGTRLSIL.

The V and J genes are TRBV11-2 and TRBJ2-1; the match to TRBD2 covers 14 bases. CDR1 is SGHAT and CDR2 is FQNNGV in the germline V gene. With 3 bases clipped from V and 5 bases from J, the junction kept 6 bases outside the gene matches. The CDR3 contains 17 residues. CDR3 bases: TGTGCCAGCAGCTTCGGGACTAGCGGGGGCCAGAACAATGAGCAGTTCTTC. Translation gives CASSFGTSGGQNNEQFF.

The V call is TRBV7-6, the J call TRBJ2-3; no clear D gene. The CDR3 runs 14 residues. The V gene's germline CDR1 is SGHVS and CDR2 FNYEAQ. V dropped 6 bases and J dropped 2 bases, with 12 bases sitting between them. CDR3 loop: CASRRLTNTDTQYF. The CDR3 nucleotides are TGTGCCAGCAGACGCCTAACGAACACAGATACGCAGTATTTT.

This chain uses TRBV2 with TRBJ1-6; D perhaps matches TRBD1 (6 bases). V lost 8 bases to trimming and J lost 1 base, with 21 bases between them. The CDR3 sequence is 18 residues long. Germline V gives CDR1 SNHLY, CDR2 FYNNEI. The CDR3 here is CASYPPGGLGSYNSPLHF. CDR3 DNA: TGTGCCAGCTACCCCCCCGGGGGCCTAGGGTCCTATAATTCACCCCTCCACTTT.

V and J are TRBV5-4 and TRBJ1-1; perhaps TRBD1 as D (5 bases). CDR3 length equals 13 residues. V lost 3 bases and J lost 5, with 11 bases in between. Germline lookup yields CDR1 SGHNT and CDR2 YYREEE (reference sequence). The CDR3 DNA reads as TGTGCCAGCAGCTGGGGGACTGATACTGAAGCTTTCTTT. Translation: CASSWGTDTEAFF.

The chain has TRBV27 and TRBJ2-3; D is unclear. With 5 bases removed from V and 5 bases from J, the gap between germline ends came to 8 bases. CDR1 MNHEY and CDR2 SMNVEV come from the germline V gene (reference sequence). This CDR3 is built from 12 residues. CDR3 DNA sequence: TGTGCCAGCAGTCCCCCGGGAGATACGCAGTATTTT. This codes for CASSPPGDTQYF.

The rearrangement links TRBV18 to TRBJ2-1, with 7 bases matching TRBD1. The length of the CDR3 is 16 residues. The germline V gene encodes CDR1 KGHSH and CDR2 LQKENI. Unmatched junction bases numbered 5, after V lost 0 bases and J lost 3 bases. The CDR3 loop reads CASSPPTGNYYNEQFF. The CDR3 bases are TGTGCCAGCTCACCACCGACAGGGAACTACTACAATGAGCAGTTCTTC. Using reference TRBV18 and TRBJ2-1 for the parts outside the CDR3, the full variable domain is NAGVMQNPRHLVRRRGQEARLRCSPMKGHSHVYWYRQLPEEGLKFMVYLQKENIIDESGMPKERFSAEFPKEGPSILRIQQVVRGDSAAYFCASSPPTGNYYNEQFFGPGTRLTVL.

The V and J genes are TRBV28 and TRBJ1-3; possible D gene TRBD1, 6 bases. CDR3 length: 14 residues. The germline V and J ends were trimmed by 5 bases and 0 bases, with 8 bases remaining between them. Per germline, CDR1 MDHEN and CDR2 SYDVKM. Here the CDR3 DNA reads TGTGCCAGCAGTCCAGGGGTCTCTGGAAACACCATATATTTT. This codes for CASSPGVSGNTIYF.

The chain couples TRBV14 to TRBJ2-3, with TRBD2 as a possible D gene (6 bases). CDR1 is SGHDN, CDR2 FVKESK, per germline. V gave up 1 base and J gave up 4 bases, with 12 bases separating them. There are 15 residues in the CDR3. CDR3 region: CASSQVPAGPDTQYF. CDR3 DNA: TGTGCCAGCAGCCAAGTTCCAGCGGGCCCAGATACGCAGTATTTT.

The CDR3 is CASKRLPGDQPQHF. CDR3 coding DNA: TGTGCCAGCAAGAGGCTCCCCGGGGATCAGCCCCAGCATTTT. The chain links TRBV2 to TRBJ1-5, with unresolved D. The CDR3 is 14 amino acids. Germline lookup yields CDR1 SNHLY and CDR2 FYNNEI. V was clipped by 7 bases and J by 5 bases, with 15 bases between them.

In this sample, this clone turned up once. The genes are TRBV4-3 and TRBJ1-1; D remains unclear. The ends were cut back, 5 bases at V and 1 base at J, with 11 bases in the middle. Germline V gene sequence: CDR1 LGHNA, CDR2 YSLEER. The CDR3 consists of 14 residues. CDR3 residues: CASSTGFGNTEAFF. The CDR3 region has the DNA TGCGCCAGCAGCACGGGGTTTGGGAACACTGAAGCTTTCTTT.

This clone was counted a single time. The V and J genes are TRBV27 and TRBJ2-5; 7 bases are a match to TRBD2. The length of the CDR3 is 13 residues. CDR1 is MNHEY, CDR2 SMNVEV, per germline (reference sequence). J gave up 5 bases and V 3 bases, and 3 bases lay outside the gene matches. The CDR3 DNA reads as TGTGCCAGCAGTTTCGGGCGGGAGGAGACCCAGTACTTC. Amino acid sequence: CASSFGREETQYF.

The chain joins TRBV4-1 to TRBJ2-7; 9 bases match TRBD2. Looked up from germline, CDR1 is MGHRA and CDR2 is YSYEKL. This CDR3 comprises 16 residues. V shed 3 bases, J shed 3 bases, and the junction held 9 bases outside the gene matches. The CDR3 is CASSQTASGELYEQYF. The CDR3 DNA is TGCGCCAGCAGCCAGACCGCTAGCGGGGAGCTCTACGAGCAGTACTTC.

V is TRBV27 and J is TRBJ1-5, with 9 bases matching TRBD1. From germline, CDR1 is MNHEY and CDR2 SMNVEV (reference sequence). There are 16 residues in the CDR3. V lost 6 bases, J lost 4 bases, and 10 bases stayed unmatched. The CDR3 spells CASRSTGGTQNQPQHF. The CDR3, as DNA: TGTGCCAGCAGATCAACAGGGGGCACCCAAAATCAGCCCCAGCATTTT.

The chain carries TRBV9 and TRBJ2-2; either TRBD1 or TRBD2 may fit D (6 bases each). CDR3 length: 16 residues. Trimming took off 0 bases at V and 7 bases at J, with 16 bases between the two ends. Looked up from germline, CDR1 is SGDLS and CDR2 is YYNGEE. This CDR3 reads CASSVATRGAGGELFF. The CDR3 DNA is TGTGCCAGCAGCGTAGCTACGAGGGGGGCTGGCGGGGAGCTGTTTTTT.

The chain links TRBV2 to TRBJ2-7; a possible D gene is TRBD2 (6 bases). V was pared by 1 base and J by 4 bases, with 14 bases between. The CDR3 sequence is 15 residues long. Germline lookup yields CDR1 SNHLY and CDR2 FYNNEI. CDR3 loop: CASSEVKGGYYEQYF. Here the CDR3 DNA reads TGTGCCAGCAGTGAAGTAAAGGGAGGTTATTACGAGCAGTACTTC.

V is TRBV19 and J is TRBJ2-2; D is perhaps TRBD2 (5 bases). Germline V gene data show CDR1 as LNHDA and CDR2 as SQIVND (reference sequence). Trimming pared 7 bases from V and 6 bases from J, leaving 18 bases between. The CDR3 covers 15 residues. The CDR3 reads CASISSAEGAGELFF. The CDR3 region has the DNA TGTGCCAGTATATCTTCGGCCGAGGGAGCCGGGGAGCTGTTTTTT.

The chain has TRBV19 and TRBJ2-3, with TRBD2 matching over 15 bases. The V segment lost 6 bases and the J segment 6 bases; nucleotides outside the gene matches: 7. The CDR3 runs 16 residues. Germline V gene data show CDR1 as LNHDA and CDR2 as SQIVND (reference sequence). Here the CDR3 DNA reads TGTGCCAGTAGCCCGGGACTAGCGGGGGGCATGGATACGCAGTATTTT. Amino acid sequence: CASSPGLAGGMDTQYF.